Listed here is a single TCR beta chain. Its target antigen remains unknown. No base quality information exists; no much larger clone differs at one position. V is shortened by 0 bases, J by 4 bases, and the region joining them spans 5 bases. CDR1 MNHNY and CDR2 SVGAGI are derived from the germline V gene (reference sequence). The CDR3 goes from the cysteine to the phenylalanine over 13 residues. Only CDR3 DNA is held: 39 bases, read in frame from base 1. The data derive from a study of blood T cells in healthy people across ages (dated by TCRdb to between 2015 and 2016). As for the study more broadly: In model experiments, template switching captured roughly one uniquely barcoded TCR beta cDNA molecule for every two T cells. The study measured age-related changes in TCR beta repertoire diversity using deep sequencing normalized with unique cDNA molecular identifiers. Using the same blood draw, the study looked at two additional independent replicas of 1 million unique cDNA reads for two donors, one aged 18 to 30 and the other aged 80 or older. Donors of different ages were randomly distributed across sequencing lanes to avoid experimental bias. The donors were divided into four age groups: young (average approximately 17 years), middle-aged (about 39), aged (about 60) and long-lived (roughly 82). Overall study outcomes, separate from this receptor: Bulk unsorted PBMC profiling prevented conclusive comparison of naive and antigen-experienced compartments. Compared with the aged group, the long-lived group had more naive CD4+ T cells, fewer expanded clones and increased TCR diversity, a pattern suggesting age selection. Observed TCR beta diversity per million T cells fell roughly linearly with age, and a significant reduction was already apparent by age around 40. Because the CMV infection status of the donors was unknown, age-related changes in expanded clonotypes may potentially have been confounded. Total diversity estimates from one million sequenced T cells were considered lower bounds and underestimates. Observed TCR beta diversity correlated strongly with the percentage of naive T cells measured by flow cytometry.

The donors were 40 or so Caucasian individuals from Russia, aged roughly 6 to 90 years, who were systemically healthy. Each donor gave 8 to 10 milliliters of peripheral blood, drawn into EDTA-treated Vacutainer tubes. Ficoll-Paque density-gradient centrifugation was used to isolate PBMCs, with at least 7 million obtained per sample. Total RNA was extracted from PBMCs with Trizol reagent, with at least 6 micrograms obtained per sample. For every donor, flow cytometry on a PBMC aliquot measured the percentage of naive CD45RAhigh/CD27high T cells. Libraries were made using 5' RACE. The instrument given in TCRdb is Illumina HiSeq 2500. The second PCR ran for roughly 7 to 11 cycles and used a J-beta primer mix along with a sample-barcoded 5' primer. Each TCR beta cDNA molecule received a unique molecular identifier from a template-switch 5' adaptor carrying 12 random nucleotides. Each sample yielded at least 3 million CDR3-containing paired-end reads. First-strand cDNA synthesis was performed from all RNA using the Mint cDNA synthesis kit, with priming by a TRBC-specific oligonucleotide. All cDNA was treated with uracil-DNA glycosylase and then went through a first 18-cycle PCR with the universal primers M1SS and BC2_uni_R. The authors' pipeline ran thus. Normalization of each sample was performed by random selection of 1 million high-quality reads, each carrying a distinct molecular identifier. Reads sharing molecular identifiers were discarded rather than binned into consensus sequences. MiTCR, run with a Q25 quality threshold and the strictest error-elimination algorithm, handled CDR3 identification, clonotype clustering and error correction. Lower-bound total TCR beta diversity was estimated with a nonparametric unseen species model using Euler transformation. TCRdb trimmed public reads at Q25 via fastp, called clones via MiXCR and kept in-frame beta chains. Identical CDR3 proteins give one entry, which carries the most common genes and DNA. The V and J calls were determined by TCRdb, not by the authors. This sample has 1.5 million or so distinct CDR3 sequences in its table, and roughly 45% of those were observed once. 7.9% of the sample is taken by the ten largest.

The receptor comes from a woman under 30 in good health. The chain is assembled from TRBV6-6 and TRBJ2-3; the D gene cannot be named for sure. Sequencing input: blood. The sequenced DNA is TGTGCCAGCAGTTACTCTTTTCCAGATACGCAGTATTTT. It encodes CASSYSFPDTQYF.